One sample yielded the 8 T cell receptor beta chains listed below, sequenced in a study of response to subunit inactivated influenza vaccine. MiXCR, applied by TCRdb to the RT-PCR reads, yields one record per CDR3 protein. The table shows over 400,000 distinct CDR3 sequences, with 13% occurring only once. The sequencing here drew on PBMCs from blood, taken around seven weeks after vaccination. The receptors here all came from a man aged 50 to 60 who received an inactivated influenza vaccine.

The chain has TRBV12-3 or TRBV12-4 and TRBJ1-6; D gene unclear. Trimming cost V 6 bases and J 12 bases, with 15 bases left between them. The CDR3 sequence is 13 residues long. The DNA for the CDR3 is TGTGCCAGCAGCCCTCGACACCTTCAACCCCTCCACTTT. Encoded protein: CASSPRHLQPLHF.

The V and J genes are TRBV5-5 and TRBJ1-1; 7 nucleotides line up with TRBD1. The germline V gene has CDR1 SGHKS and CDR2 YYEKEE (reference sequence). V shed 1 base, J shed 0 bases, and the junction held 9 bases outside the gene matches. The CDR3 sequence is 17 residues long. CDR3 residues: CASSLSQGVRMNTEAFF. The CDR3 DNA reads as TGTGCCAGCAGCTTGAGTCAGGGGGTGAGGATGAACACTGAAGCTTTCTTT.

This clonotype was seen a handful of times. CDR3 region: CASSQEQGTSYEQYF. CDR3 DNA: TGTGCCAGCAGCCAAGAACAGGGAACCTCCTACGAGCAGTACTTC. V and J are TRBV4-2 and TRBJ2-7; D might be TRBD1 (6 bases). The CDR3 contains 15 residues. The V end lost 0 bases, the J end lost 0 bases, and 9 bases lay between the germline ends. Per germline, CDR1 LGHNA and CDR2 YNFKEQ.

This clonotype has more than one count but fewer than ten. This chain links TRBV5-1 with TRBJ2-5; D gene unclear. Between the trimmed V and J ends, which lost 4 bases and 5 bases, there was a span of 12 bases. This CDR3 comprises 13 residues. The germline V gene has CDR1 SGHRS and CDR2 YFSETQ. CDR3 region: CASSLTLGETQYF. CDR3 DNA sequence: TGCGCCAGCAGCCTGACCCTAGGGGAGACCCAGTACTTC.

CDR3 in DNA: TGCGCCAGCAGCCAGGACAGTGCAACTAATGAAAAACTGTTTTTT. It codes for CASSQDSATNEKLFF. The chain combines TRBV5-1 with TRBJ1-4; possibly TRBD1 for D (6 bases). The CDR3 length is 15 residues. Germline CDR1 and CDR2: SGHRS and YFSETQ. With 4 bases removed from V and 0 bases from J, the gap between germline ends came to 10 bases.

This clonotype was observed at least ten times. CDR3 protein: CSARSGREHTDTQYF. For the CDR3, the DNA is TGCAGTGCTAGGTCGGGCCGGGAACACACAGATACGCAGTATTTT. The chain carries TRBV20-1 and TRBJ2-3; D might be TRBD2 (5 bases). The germline gives CDR1 DFQATT, CDR2 SNEGSKA (reference sequence). The CDR3 has 15 amino acids. V gave up 3 bases and J gave up 2 bases, with 15 bases separating them.

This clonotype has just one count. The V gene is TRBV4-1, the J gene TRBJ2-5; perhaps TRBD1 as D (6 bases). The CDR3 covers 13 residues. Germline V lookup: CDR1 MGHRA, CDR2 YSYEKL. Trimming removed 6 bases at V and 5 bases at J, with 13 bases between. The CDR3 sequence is CASSSDSFETQYF. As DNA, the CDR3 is TGCGCCAGCAGTTCGGACAGCTTCGAGACCCAGTACTTC.

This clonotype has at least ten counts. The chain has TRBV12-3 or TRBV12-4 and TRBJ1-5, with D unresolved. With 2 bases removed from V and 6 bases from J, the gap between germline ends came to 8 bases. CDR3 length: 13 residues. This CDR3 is CASSLSITQPQHF. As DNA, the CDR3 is TGTGCCAGCAGTTTATCAATCACTCAGCCCCAGCATTTT.